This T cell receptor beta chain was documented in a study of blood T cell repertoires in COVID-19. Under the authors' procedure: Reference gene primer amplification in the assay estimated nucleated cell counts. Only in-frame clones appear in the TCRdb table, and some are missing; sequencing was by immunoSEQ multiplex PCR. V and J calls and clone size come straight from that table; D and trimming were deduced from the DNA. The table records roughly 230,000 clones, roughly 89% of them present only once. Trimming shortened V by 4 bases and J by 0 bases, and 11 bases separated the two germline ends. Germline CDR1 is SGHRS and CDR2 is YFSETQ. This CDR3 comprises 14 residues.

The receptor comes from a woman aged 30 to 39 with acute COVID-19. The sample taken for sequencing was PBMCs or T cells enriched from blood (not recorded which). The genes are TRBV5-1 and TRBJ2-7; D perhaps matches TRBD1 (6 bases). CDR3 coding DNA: TGCGCCAGCAGCAGCTTACAGGGCTCCTACGAGCAGTACTTC. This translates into CASSSLQGSYEQYF.